Shown below are 15 T cell receptor beta chains from a single sample sequenced in a study of blood T cell repertoires in COVID-19. The table came from immunoSEQ multiplex PCR; TCRdb's copy has only in-frame clones and leaves some out. The sample has roughly 220,000 clones; roughly 89% are singletons. The sample comprised PBMCs or T cells enriched from blood (not recorded which). The receptors were sampled from a man aged 25-40 years who had been exposed to COVID-19.

The chain uses TRBV6-2 or TRBV6-3 and TRBJ1-1, with 11 bases matching TRBD1. This CDR3 contains 20 residues. Per germline, CDR1 MNHEY and CDR2 SVGEGT. With V trimmed by 2 bases and J by 0 bases, 14 bases remained unmatched. In DNA form, the CDR3 reads TGTGCCAGCAGTTACGGATATCGACCGGGACAGGGGGTTATGAACACTGAAGCTTTCTTT. This codes for CASSYGYRPGQGVMNTEAFF.

In its sample, this clone was seen once. This rearrangement joins TRBV5-1 to TRBJ2-5; 7 bases are shared with TRBD2. The J segment lost 0 bases and the V segment lost 4 bases, leaving 6 bases of the junction unmatched. Germline CDR1 SGHRS, CDR2 YFSETQ. The length of the CDR3 is 15 residues. The CDR3 nucleotides read TGCGCCAGCAGCACCCGGGACTACTACCAAGAGACCCAGTACTTC. This gives the protein CASSTRDYYQETQYF.

The chain is built from TRBV27 and TRBJ1-1; a weak D match, TRBD1 (5 bases). V dropped 2 bases and J dropped 0 bases, with 7 bases sitting between them. The CDR3 consists of 14 residues. Germline CDR1 is MNHEY and CDR2 is SMNVEV (reference sequence). CDR3 sequence: CASSLGHMNTEAFF. In nucleotides, the CDR3 is TGTGCCAGCAGTTTAGGACATATGAACACTGAAGCTTTCTTT.

V gene TRBV29-1 combines with J gene TRBJ2-7; TRBD1 is a possible D gene (5 bases). Germline-derived CDR1 and CDR2 are SQVTM and ANQGSEA. Trimming took off 4 bases at V and 4 bases at J, with 11 bases between the two ends. The CDR3 runs to 12 residues. CDR3 DNA: TGCAGCGTTGGAGTTCAGGGATACGAGCAGTACTTC. It codes for CSVGVQGYEQYF.

This clone was detected once. The chain has TRBV19 and TRBJ2-7, with D unresolved. V was clipped by 8 bases and J by 4 bases, with 9 bases between them. The length of the CDR3 is 11 residues. Germline V gene sequence: CDR1 LNHDA, CDR2 SQIVND (reference sequence). Here the CDR3 DNA reads TGTGCCAGTCCTGGCCCTTACGAGCAGTACTTC. Translation: CASPGPYEQYF.

The V gene is TRBV19, the J gene TRBJ2-5, with 7 nucleotides matching TRBD1. The CDR3 loop spans 13 amino acids. CDR1 is LNHDA and CDR2 is SQIVND in the germline V gene (reference sequence). V dropped 4 bases and J dropped 4; count of bases not matched to a gene: 3. DNA for the CDR3: TGTGCCAGTAGTACACAGGGGAGAGAGACCCAGTACTTC. It codes for CASSTQGRETQYF.

CDR3 in amino acids: CASSIRDRATDTQYF. Written as DNA, the CDR3 is TGTGCCAGCAGTATCCGGGACAGGGCAACAGATACGCAGTATTTT. This chain uses TRBV6-5 with TRBJ2-3, with TRBD1 matching over 9 bases. J lost 3 bases, V lost 5 bases, and 6 bases had no gene match. This CDR3 is 15 amino acids long. The germline CDR1 and CDR2 sequences are MNHEY and SVGAGI.

The CDR3 loop is CASSLSQGWTEAFF. The CDR3 nucleotides read TGTGCCAGCAGCTTAAGCCAGGGGTGGACTGAAGCTTTCTTT. The gene calls are TRBV11-1 and TRBJ1-1; a possible D gene is TRBD1 (6 bases). The V end lost 2 bases, the J end lost 5 bases, and 12 bases lay between the germline ends. Germline V gene data show CDR1 as SGHAT and CDR2 as FQDESV (reference sequence). This CDR3 is 14 amino acids long.

The chain employs TRBV20-1 and TRBJ1-1; TRBD1 might be the D (5 bases). Germline CDR1 is DFQATT and CDR2 is SNEGSKA (reference sequence). V lost 6 bases and J lost 3, with 8 bases in between. CDR3 length: 11 amino acids. The CDR3 nucleotides read TGCAGTGCAGGGGAGGACACTGAAGCTTTCTTT. As protein: CSAGEDTEAFF.

V usage is TRBV11-1 and J usage is TRBJ2-5, with TRBD2 matching over 14 bases. The V and J ends lost 3 bases and 1 base, in that order; junction bases with no gene match: 1. Germline values: CDR1 SGHAT, CDR2 FQDESV (reference sequence). CDR3 length: 16 residues. CDR3 DNA sequence: TGTGCCAGCAGCTTTGGGACTAGCGGGAGCCAAGAGACCCAGTACTTC. Amino acids: CASSFGTSGSQETQYF.

In its sample, this clone was seen a few times. The genes are TRBV3-1 (or the pseudogene TRBV3-2) and TRBJ2-1, with D maybe TRBD2 (6 bases). In germline, CDR1 is LGHDT, CDR2 YNNKEL (reference sequence). The V end was cut by 4 bases, the J end by 5 bases, with 9 bases between. CDR3 length: 13 residues. This chain's CDR3 is CASSRGVNNEQFF. The CDR3 DNA reads TGTGCCAGCAGCCGGGGGGTTAACAATGAGCAGTTCTTC.

The genes are TRBV4-2 and TRBJ1-4; 8 nucleotides agree with TRBD1. Looked up from germline, CDR1 is LGHNA and CDR2 is YNFKEQ. The CDR3 sequence is 16 residues long. V lost 0 bases to trimming and J lost 8 bases; unmatched junction nucleotides: 8. In DNA form, the CDR3 reads TGTGCCAGCAGCCAAGACGGGACAGGCCGACCCGAAAAACTGTTTTTT. Protein product: CASSQDGTGRPEKLFF.

In DNA, the CDR3 is TGTGCCAGCAGTGGCACAGAAGAAGAGACCCAGTACTTC. This codes for CASSGTEEETQYF. The chain recombines TRBV2 with TRBJ2-5; no reliable D call. The V end was cut by 4 bases, the J end by 3 bases, with 9 bases between. Germline values: CDR1 SNHLY, CDR2 FYNNEI. The CDR3 extends over 13 amino acids.

A single count supports this clone. This rearrangement joins TRBV15 to TRBJ1-1; weak D call: TRBD1 (5 bases). V lost 3 bases and J 2 bases, leaving 16 bases between the germline ends. Germline V CDR1 and CDR2: LNHNV, YYDKDF (reference sequence). This CDR3 is built from 16 residues. This CDR3 is CATSSLRGLLNTEAFF. The CDR3 nucleotides are TGTGCCACCAGCAGTTTAAGGGGCCTCTTAAACACTGAAGCTTTCTTT.

This chain uses TRBV7-2 with TRBJ1-3; 9 bases align to TRBD1. CDR1 and CDR2 (germline): SGHTA, FQGNSA. This CDR3 is built from 15 residues. V lost 4 bases and J lost 6; bases outside the gene matches: 7. The CDR3 loop reads CASSSGTGLQNTIYF. The DNA of the CDR3 is TGTGCCAGCAGCTCTGGGACAGGGCTACAAAACACCATATATTTT.